This T cell receptor beta chain emerged from a study of blood T cell repertoires in COVID-19. Study-wide background: Collection of acute and convalescent COVID-19 samples took place in the United States, Italy and Spain. PBMCs, B-cell-depleted T cells, or T cells were the source of the cDNA or gDNA that made up the material.

The method was immunoSEQ multiplex PCR; TCRdb's version includes in-frame clones alone and lacks a portion of them. The sample has about 190,000 clones, approximately 91% seen once. Trimming pared 4 bases from V and 7 bases from J, leaving 8 bases between. This CDR3 contains 12 residues. The receptor was derived from a woman aged 40 to 50 who had recovered from COVID-19. The sample consisted of peripheral blood. The rearrangement links TRBV12-3 or TRBV12-4 to TRBJ2-1, with D possibly being TRBD1 (6 bases). The CDR3 loop is CASSYRANEQFF. CDR3 sequence (DNA): TGTGCCAGCAGTTACAGGGCGAATGAGCAGTTCTTC.